The next 21 T cell receptor beta chains were all read from a single sample in a study of CD8+ T cells in alopecia areata listed by TCRdb under 2018. Library construction relied on the immunoSEQ multiplex PCR assay. To provide template for TCR sequencing, every sample had RNA extracted and reverse transcribed into cDNA. In TCRdb, the immuneACCESS table is reduced to in-frame sequences with V and J assigned. These tables do not hold every clone; where another copy was compared, an unresolved V gene accounts for under half, and the others remain unexplained. This sample gives about 150,000 clones in total; 58% of them show up just once. The ten biggest clones cover approximately 6.5% of the sample. This sample's time point label indicates: baseline before oral tofacitinib. The sample here was CD4+ T cells sorted from blood, taken at week 0. The receptors originated from a human donor with alopecia areata.

The rearrangement links TRBV9 to TRBJ1-2; D unresolved. The germline CDR1 and CDR2 sequences are SGDLS and YYNGEE. Trimming left V 0 bases short and J 8 bases short, with 11 bases between. This CDR3 has 13 amino acids. Here the CDR3 DNA reads TGTGCCAGCAGCGTAGAAGGGCCGGCGGGCTACACCTTC. The encoded protein is CASSVEGPAGYTF.

V usage is TRBV7-9 and J usage is TRBJ2-3; the D gene is possibly TRBD2 (6 bases). V was trimmed by 5 bases and J by 0 bases, leaving 18 bases between them. The CDR3 covers 17 residues. Per germline, CDR1 SEHNR and CDR2 FQNEAQ (reference sequence). Here the CDR3 reads CASSPGLATTSTDTQYF. The CDR3 DNA sequence: TGTGCCAGCAGCCCCGGGCTAGCGACAACTAGCACAGATACGCAGTATTTT. Drawing the rest from reference TRBV7-9 and TRBJ2-3, the complete variable domain is DTGVSQNPRHKITKRGQNVTFRCDPISEHNRLYWYRQTLGQGPEFLTYFQNEAQLEKSRLLSDRFSAERPKGSFSTLEIQRTEQGDSAMYLCASSPGLATTSTDTQYFGPGTRLTVL.

This chain joins TRBV15 and TRBJ1-1; D might be TRBD1 (6 bases). Germline V gene lookup returns CDR1 LNHNV and CDR2 YYDKDF (reference sequence). The CDR3 totals 17 residues. The V end was cut by 0 bases, the J end by 0 bases, with 14 bases between. Here the CDR3 DNA reads TGTGCCACCAGCAGAGATGAAGCGAGACAGGTGAACACTGAAGCTTTCTTT. Its translation is CATSRDEARQVNTEAFF.

There are a few counts of this clone. The V and J genes are TRBV19 and TRBJ2-6; D is undetermined. Germline CDR1 and CDR2: LNHDA and SQIVND (reference sequence). The CDR3 consists of 16 residues. Trimming pared 5 bases from V and 0 bases from J, leaving 11 bases between. In DNA, the CDR3 is TGTGCCAGTAGTGTTACAGCGTACTCTGGGGCCAACGTCCTGACTTTC. It is translated as CASSVTAYSGANVLTF.

This chain connects TRBV5-1 to TRBJ2-2; D perhaps matches TRBD1 (6 bases). V was clipped by 5 bases and J by 4 bases, with 15 bases between them. Germline CDR1 and CDR2: SGHRS and YFSETQ. The CDR3 runs 15 residues. The CDR3 sequence: CASSGGATITGELFF. The DNA for the CDR3 is TGCGCCAGCAGTGGGGGCGCCACGATCACCGGGGAGCTGTTTTTT.

This chain connects TRBV18 to TRBJ2-1; 9 positions agree with TRBD1. This CDR3 has 14 residues. CDR1 KGHSH and CDR2 LQKENI come from the germline V gene. After removal of 5 bases from V and 7 bases from J, the junction contained 6 bases not matched to a gene. CDR3 in amino acids: CASSAGQGLNEQFF. CDR3 bases: TGTGCCAGCTCAGCGGGACAGGGTCTTAATGAGCAGTTCTTC.

The chain joins TRBV29-1 to TRBJ1-1; 7 bases are a match to TRBD1. The V gene end was trimmed by 1 base and the J gene end by 6 bases; junction bases not matched to a gene: 8. Germline-derived CDR1 and CDR2 are SQVTM and ANQGSEA. The CDR3 is 14 residues long. The CDR3, as DNA: TGCAGCGTTGAAGGTTACAGGGGCCCTTCTGAAGCTTTCTTT. Its protein is CSVEGYRGPSEAFF.

This clone has only a few counts. V is TRBV5-6 and J is TRBJ2-1, with D uncertain. Looked up from germline, CDR1 is SGHDT and CDR2 is YYEEEE. The CDR3 runs 13 residues. V lost 5 bases, J lost 7 bases, and 13 bases lay in between. CDR3 amino acids: CASSPVSSNEQFF. For the CDR3, the DNA is TGTGCCAGCAGTCCGGTCAGTTCAAATGAGCAGTTCTTC.

V is TRBV30 and J is TRBJ2-5; tentatively, D is TRBD1 (5 bases). The CDR3 spans 13 residues. Trimming shortened V by 1 base and J by 3 bases, and 9 bases separated the two germline ends. The V gene's germline CDR1 is GTSNPN and CDR2 SVGIG (reference sequence). In DNA form, the CDR3 reads TGTGCCTGGAGTGAGGGCAGGGAAGAGACCCAGTACTTC. Its translation: CAWSEGREETQYF.

A single count supports this clone. This sequence joins TRBV7-2 and TRBJ2-5; 7 bases line up with TRBD1. The CDR3 runs to 15 residues. Germline CDR1 and CDR2: SGHTA and FQGNSA. V dropped 5 bases and J dropped 0; count of bases not matched to a gene: 6. CDR3: CASSTGTAYQETQYF. In DNA form, the CDR3 reads TGTGCCAGCAGCACCGGGACAGCGTACCAAGAGACCCAGTACTTC.

This clone was seen only a few times. This chain joins TRBV29-1 and TRBJ1-1; D gene unclear. The CDR3 extends over 12 amino acids. The germline V gene encodes CDR1 SQVTM and CDR2 ANQGSEA. Trimming stripped 2 bases from V and 4 bases from J, with 8 bases between. The chain's CDR3 is CSVERRSTEAFF. For the CDR3, the DNA is TGCAGCGTTGAACGACGGAGCACTGAAGCTTTCTTT.

This chain connects TRBV5-1 to TRBJ2-5, with TRBD1 matching 12 bases. The CDR3 runs 15 residues. V dropped 3 bases and J dropped 5; count of bases not matched to a gene: 5. From germline, CDR1 is SGHRS and CDR2 YFSETQ. The CDR3 DNA is TGCGCCAGCAGCTCCGGGACAGGGGGCGGTGAGACCCAGTACTTC. It yields the protein CASSSGTGGGETQYF.

Note on this clone: The junction shows a germline mismatch at one end, possibly a read error. For the CDR3, the DNA is TGTTCCAGCCCCCCACGGGGCTCTGGGGCCAACGTCCTGACTTTC. Its protein is CSSPPRGSGANVLTF. J is TRBJ2-6 and V is TRBV2, with TRBD2 as a possible D gene (5 bases). Germline V CDR1 and CDR2: SNHLY, FYNNEI. The CDR3 has 15 residues.

The chain recombines TRBV2 with TRBJ1-5; D is undetermined. The V gene's germline CDR1 is SNHLY and CDR2 FYNNEI. Trimming shortened V by 4 bases and J by 11 bases, and 12 bases separated the two germline ends. The CDR3 covers 12 residues. This CDR3 reads CASSATVLAQHF. In DNA form, the CDR3 reads TGTGCCAGCAGTGCCACCGTCTTGGCCCAGCATTTT.

The chain combines TRBV6-5 with TRBJ1-3; no clear D gene. V was clipped by 5 bases and J by 7 bases, with 12 bases between them. The CDR3 is 13 residues long. In germline, CDR1 is MNHEY, CDR2 SVGAGI. The CDR3 spells CASSQIQGNTIYF. The DNA for the CDR3 is TGTGCCAGCAGTCAAATACAAGGGAACACCATATATTTT.

This clone was detected only a few times. The chain uses TRBV6-5 and TRBJ1-2; tentatively, D is TRBD1 (5 bases). Germline values: CDR1 MNHEY, CDR2 SVGAGI. Trimming took off 2 bases at V and 2 bases at J, with 12 bases between the two ends. This CDR3 spans 15 amino acids. The CDR3 sequence is CASSYGDVLNYGYTF. CDR3 bases: TGTGCCAGCAGTTACGGGGACGTACTGAACTATGGCTACACCTTC.

The J gene is TRBJ2-1, the V gene TRBV5-6, with no clear D. With 3 bases removed from V and 9 bases from J, the gap between germline ends came to 16 bases. The CDR3 is made up of 14 amino acids. The germline V gene has CDR1 SGHDT and CDR2 YYEEEE. The CDR3 coding sequence is TGTGCCAGCAGCTCCCTTATCCTACAGAGTGAGCAGTTCTTC. The encoded protein is CASSSLILQSEQFF.

V is TRBV29-1 and J is TRBJ2-7; D may be TRBD1 or TRBD2 (5 bases each). This CDR3 has 12 residues. Trimming took 7 bases from V and 2 from J, leaving 12 bases between them. Germline-derived CDR1 and CDR2 are SQVTM and ANQGSEA. Here the CDR3 reads CSAGPAAYEQYF. CDR3 DNA: TGCAGCGCGGGACCGGCGGCCTACGAGCAGTACTTC.

The chain combines TRBV29-1 with TRBJ2-7, with D uncertain. Germline lookup yields CDR1 SQVTM and CDR2 ANQGSEA. The CDR3 loop spans 11 amino acids. V shed 2 bases and J shed 3 bases, with 5 bases lying between them. In DNA form, the CDR3 reads TGCAGCGTTGAATTCGACTACGAGCAGTACTTC. Translated: CSVEFDYEQYF.

The V and J genes are TRBV7-2 and TRBJ1-2; D gene ambiguous. Germline loops: CDR1 SGHTA, CDR2 FQGNSA. The V end was cut by 6 bases, the J end by 4 bases, with 9 bases between. This CDR3 has 12 residues. CDR3 region: CASRGLSYGYTF. In DNA, the CDR3 is TGTGCCAGCAGAGGACTATCCTATGGCTACACCTTC.

The chain carries TRBV7-2 and TRBJ2-6; 8 bases are shared with TRBD1. The CDR3 loop spans 18 amino acids. Germline V lookup: CDR1 SGHTA, CDR2 FQGNSA. CDR3 in amino acids: CAEQLHRTGYPGANVLTF. The DNA of the CDR3 is TGTGCTGAGCAGCTTCACCGGACAGGGTATCCTGGGGCCAACGTCCTGACTTTC. Variable domain in full (rest from reference TRBV7-2 and TRBJ2-6): GAGVSQSPSNKVTEKGKDVELRCDPISGHTALYWYRQSLGQGLEFLIYFQGNSAPDKSGLPSDRFSAERTGGSVSTLTIQRTQQEDSAVYLCAEQLHRTGYPGANVLTFGAGSRLTVL.